The clone carrying this TCR beta chain was counted at least ten times. Its antigen is undetermined. The time point denotes: sample taken at primary tumor resection. A total of around 76 untreated early-stage non-small cell lung cancer patients served as donors. Sequencing covered unsorted whole RNA taken from tumor, nontumor lung or frozen PBMC. These data originate in a study of spatial heterogeneity in lung cancer. The CDR3 extends over 13 amino acids. The germline CDR1 and CDR2 sequences are SGHRS and YFSETQ. Trimming pared 4 bases from V and 5 bases from J, leaving 13 bases between. The presence of a unique molecular identifier marked each TCR cDNA molecule. TCRdb re-called the 5' RACE reads through MiXCR, storing one row per CDR3 protein. This sample has roughly 5,100 distinct CDR3 sequences, with around 12% found just once. Study-level findings and limits: Expanded TCR counts, ubiquitous and regional, correlated respectively with ubiquitous and regional nonsynonymous mutation counts. Mutation counts in tumors were tracked by counts of expanded intratumoral alpha and beta TCRs.

The starting material was lung tumor tissue, obtained at surgery. The genes are TRBV5-1 and TRBJ2-7, with D perhaps matching TRBD1 (5 bases). The sequence was obtained from a male donor with early-stage non-small cell lung cancer. CDR3 loop: CASSPDIPNEQYF. Written as DNA, the CDR3 is TGCGCCAGCAGCCCGGACATTCCCAACGAGCAGTACTTC.